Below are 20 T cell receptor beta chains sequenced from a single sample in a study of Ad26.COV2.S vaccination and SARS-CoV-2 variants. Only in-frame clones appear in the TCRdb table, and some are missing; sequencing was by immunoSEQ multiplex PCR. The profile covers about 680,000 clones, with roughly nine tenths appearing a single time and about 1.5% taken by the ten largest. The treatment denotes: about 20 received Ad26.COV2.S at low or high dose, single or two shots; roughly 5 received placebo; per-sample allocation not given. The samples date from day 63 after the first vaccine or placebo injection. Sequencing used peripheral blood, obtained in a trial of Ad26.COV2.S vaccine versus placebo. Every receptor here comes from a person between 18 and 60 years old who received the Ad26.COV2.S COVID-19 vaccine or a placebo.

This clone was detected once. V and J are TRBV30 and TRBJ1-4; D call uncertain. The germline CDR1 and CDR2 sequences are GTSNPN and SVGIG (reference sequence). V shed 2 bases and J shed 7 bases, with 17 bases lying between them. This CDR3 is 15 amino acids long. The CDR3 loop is CAWSRSGRAGEKLFF. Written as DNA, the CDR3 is TGTGCCTGGAGTCGCTCGGGGAGGGCGGGTGAAAAACTGTTTTTT.

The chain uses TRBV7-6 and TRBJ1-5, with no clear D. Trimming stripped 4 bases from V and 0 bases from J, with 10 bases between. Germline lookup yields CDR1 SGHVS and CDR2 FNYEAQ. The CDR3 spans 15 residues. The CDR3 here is CASSSDPYSNQPQHF. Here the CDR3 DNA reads TGTGCCAGCAGCTCGGACCCTTATAGCAATCAGCCCCAGCATTTT.

CDR3 bases: TGTGCCAGCAGTGAAGCGCCGGGACAGGGCTACGAGCAGTACTTC. Its translation: CASSEAPGQGYEQYF. The chain is built from TRBV6-1 and TRBJ2-7; 9 bases fit TRBD1. J lost 3 bases, V lost 0 bases, and 3 bases had no gene match. The CDR3 runs to 15 residues. Germline V gives CDR1 MNHNS, CDR2 SASEGT.

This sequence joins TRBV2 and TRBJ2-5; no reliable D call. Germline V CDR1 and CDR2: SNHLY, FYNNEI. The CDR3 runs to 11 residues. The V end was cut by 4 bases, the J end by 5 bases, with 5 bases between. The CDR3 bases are TGTGCCAGCAGTGCACGGGAGACCCAGTACTTC. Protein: CASSARETQYF.

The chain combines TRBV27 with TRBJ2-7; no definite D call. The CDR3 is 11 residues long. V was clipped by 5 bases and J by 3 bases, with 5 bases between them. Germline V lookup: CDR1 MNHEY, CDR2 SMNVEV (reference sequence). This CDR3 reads CASSNDYEQYF. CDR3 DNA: TGTGCCAGCAGTAACGACTACGAGCAGTACTTC.

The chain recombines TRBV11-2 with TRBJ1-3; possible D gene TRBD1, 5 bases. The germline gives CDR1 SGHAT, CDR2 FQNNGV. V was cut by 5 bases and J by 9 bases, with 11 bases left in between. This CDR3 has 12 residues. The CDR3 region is CASSTPGTTIYF. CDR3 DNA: TGTGCCAGCAGCACACCCGGGACCACCATATATTTT.

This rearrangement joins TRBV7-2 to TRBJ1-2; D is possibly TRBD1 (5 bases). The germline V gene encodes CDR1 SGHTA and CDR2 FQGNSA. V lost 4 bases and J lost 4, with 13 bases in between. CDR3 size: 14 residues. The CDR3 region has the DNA TGTGCCAGCAGCTGGGCGGGGGAGAGCTATGGCTACACCTTC. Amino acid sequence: CASSWAGESYGYTF.

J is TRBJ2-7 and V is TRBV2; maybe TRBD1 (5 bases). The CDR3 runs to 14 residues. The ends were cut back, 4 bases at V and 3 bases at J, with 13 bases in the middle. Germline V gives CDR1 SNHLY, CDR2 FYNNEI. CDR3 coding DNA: TGTGCCAGCAGTGCCGAAAGGGGCTGCTACGAGCAGTACTTC. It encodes CASSAERGCYEQYF.

CDR3 in amino acids: CASSFGQGVPYNEQFF. CDR3 in DNA: TGTGCCAGCAGTTTCGGACAGGGGGTTCCTTACAATGAGCAGTTCTTC. V usage is TRBV27 and J usage is TRBJ2-1, with 10 nucleotides matching TRBD1. The germline V gene has CDR1 MNHEY and CDR2 SMNVEV (reference sequence). V lost 3 bases to trimming and J lost 4 bases; unmatched junction nucleotides: 6. CDR3 length equals 16 residues.

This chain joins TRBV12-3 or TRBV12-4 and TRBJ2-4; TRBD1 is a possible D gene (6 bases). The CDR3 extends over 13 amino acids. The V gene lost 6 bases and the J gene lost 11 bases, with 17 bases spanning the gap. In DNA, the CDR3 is TGTGCCAGCAGCTCGGGTACAGGGTCGGTTCAGTACTTC. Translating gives CASSSGTGSVQYF.

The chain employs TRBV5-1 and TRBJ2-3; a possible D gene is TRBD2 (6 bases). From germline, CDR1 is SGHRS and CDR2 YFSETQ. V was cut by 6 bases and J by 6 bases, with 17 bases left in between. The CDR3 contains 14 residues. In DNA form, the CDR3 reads TGCGCCAGCAAGCGTCAGGGAGGCTCCGATACGCAGTATTTT. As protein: CASKRQGGSDTQYF.

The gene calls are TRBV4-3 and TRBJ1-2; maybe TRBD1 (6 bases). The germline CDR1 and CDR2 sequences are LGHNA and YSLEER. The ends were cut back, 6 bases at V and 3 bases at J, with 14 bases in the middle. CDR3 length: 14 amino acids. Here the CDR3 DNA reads TGCGCCAGCAGTTTTGGACAGAAGGACTATGGCTACACCTTC. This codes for CASSFGQKDYGYTF.

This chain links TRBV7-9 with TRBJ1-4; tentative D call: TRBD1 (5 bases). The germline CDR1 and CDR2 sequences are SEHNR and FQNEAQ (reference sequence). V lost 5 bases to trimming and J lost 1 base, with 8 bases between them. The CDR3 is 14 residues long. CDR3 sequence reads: CASSDGGTNEKLFF. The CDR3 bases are TGTGCCAGCAGCGACGGGGGAACTAATGAAAAACTGTTTTTT.

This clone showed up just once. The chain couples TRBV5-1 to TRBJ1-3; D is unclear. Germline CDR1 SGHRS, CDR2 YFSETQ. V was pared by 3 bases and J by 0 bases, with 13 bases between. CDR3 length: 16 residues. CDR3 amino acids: CASSSDRVLSGNTIYF. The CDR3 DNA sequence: TGCGCCAGCAGCTCCGATCGGGTGCTCTCTGGAAACACCATATATTTT.

The CDR3 coding sequence is TGTGCCAGCAGTTTATTTCCGTCCTACGAGCAGTACTTC. This encodes CASSLFPSYEQYF. This chain joins TRBV12-3 or TRBV12-4 and TRBJ2-7; D is uncertain. V was cut by 2 bases and J by 1 base, with 6 bases left in between. The CDR3 has 13 residues.

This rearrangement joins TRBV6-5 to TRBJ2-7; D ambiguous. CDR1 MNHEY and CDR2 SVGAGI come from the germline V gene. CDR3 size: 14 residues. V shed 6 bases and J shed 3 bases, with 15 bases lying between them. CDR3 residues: CASRIRLGYYEQYF. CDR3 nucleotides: TGTGCCAGCAGGATCCGACTGGGGTACTACGAGCAGTACTTC.

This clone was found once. The CDR3 DNA is TGTGCCAGCAGTGAATTGGGGACCGCTAATGAAAAACTGTTTTTT. Its protein product is CASSELGTANEKLFF. The rearrangement links TRBV6-1 to TRBJ1-4, with TRBD1 as a possible D gene (5 bases). Germline assignment: CDR1 MNHNS and CDR2 SASEGT. The length of the CDR3 is 15 residues. Trimming removed 2 bases from V and 3 bases from J, with 10 bases in between.

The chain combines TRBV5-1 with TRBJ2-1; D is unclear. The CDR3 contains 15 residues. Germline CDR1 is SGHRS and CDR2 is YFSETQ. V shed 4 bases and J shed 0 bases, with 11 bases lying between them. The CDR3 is CASSPPMSSYNEQFF. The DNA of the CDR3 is TGCGCCAGCAGCCCCCCTATGAGCTCCTACAATGAGCAGTTCTTC.

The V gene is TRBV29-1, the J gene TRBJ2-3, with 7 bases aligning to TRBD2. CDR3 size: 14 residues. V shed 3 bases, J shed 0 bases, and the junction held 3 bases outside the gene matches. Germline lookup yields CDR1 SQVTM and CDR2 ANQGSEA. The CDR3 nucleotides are TGCAGCGTTGATAGCGGGCCCAGCACAGATACGCAGTATTTT. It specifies CSVDSGPSTDTQYF.

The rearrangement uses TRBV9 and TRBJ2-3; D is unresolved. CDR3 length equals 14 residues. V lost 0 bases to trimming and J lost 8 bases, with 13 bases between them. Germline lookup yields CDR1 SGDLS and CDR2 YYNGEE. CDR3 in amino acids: CASSVGNPQATQYF. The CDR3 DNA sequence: TGTGCCAGCAGCGTAGGAAATCCTCAGGCTACGCAGTATTTT.